This passage covers 20 T cell receptor beta chains from one sample sequenced in a study of T cell changes during pregnancy in multiple sclerosis. Profiled with immunoSEQ multiplex PCR; TCRdb holds only in-frame clones, not every one. This table has tens of thousands of clones, roughly 89% appearing once. The input for sequencing was CD8+ T cells from peripheral blood mononuclear cells, taken before pregnancy. The receptor source for this set is a female donor with multiple sclerosis, enrolled in a pregnancy study.

The J gene is TRBJ2-5, the V gene TRBV10-3, with a weak D call TRBD1 (5 bases). Germline values: CDR1 ENHRY, CDR2 SYGVKD. This CDR3 has 14 residues. Trimming removed 2 bases at V and 5 bases at J, with 12 bases between. The CDR3 here is CAISERQGGETQYF. The CDR3 region has the DNA TGTGCCATCAGTGAGAGGCAGGGTGGCGAGACCCAGTACTTC.

This clone was detected only once. The rearrangement links TRBV2 to TRBJ2-7; 9 nucleotides agree with TRBD1. The CDR3 consists of 14 residues. Germline V gene lookup returns CDR1 SNHLY and CDR2 FYNNEI. The V segment lost 11 bases and the J segment 7 bases; nucleotides outside the gene matches: 15. The CDR3, as DNA: TGTGCCTACGAGGGAGCGGGACAGGGTGAAGAGCAGTACTTC. This sequence encodes CAYEGAGQGEEQYF.

This clone was recorded once. This chain joins TRBV27 and TRBJ1-6; D is unclear. CDR3 length: 15 residues. The germline V gene has CDR1 MNHEY and CDR2 SMNVEV (reference sequence). V was shortened by 0 bases and J by 7 bases, with 10 bases between the two germline ends. DNA for the CDR3: TGTGCCAGCAGTTTATCGAGGTTCTCGAATTCACCCCTCCACTTT. This encodes CASSLSRFSNSPLHF.

A word on this clone: At one of its ends the junction is not consistent with the germline gene, which may arise from a read error. The CDR3 coding sequence is TGTGCCAGCAGCGAAGGGACTAGCGGCCGGGGGTACGAGCAGTACTTC. Amino acid sequence: CASSEGTSGRGYEQYF. J is TRBJ2-7 and V is TRBV2, with 11 bases that match TRBD2. The CDR3 runs to 16 residues. Germline V CDR1 and CDR2: SNHLY, FYNNEI.

This clone was counted a single time. CDR3 region: CSAPTGGEAFF. DNA for the CDR3: TGCAGTGCTCCTACAGGGGGGGAAGCTTTCTTT. The V call is TRBV20-1, the J call TRBJ1-1; 8 positions agree with TRBD1. CDR3 length equals 11 residues. J lost 8 bases, V lost 5 bases, and 4 bases had no gene match. Germline CDR1 reads DFQATT; CDR2 reads SNEGSKA (reference sequence).

The chain combines TRBV19 with TRBJ2-7, with 15 bases matching TRBD2. Germline lookup yields CDR1 LNHDA and CDR2 SQIVND (reference sequence). Losses at the gene ends were 1 base for V and 2 bases for J; bases not matched to a gene: 3. The CDR3 totals 17 residues. CDR3 bases: TGTGCCAGTAGTATAGTGGGACTAGCGGGGGGTCCCTACGAGCAGTACTTC. It yields the protein CASSIVGLAGGPYEQYF.

The chain joins TRBV7-3 to TRBJ2-1, with D uncertain. The CDR3 consists of 14 residues. The V and J ends lost 4 bases and 0 bases respectively, with 7 bases between them. Germline V gene data show CDR1 as SGHTA and CDR2 as FQGTGA. For the CDR3, the DNA is TGTGCCAGCAGCTCGTCGGGCTCCTACAATGAGCAGTTCTTC. This encodes CASSSSGSYNEQFF.

The rearrangement uses TRBV6-4 and TRBJ1-2, with 7 bases matching TRBD1. Trimming at V came to 5 bases and at J to 6 bases, leaving 9 bases not matched to a gene. The CDR3 sequence is 14 residues long. The germline V gene has CDR1 MRHNA and CDR2 SNTAGT. CDR3 sequence reads: CASSRPGQSDGYTF. CDR3 DNA: TGTGCCAGCAGTCGCCCGGGACAGAGTGATGGCTACACCTTC.

V is TRBV4-3 and J is TRBJ2-7; D perhaps matches TRBD1 (5 bases). The germline gives CDR1 LGHNA, CDR2 YSLEER. The CDR3 runs 14 residues. V lost 0 bases to trimming and J lost 2 bases, with 8 bases between them. The CDR3 DNA sequence: TGCGCCAGCAGCCAAGAGGCAGGGACCTACGAGCAGTACTTC. Its protein is CASSQEAGTYEQYF.

The gene calls are TRBV25-1 and TRBJ1-1; D is undetermined. Trimming removed 1 base from V and 2 bases from J, with 11 bases in between. The CDR3 contains 15 residues. The V gene's germline CDR1 is MGHDK and CDR2 SYGVNS. In nucleotides, the CDR3 is TGTGCCAGCAGTGAATCCCCACAGTACAACACTGAAGCTTTCTTT. Its translation: CASSESPQYNTEAFF. Filled out from reference TRBV25-1 and TRBJ1-1, the complete variable domain reads EADIYQTPRYLVIGTGKKITLECSQTMGHDKMYWYQQDPGMELHLIHYSYGVNSTEKGDLSSESTVSRIRTEHFPLTLESARPSHTSQYLCASSESPQYNTEAFFGQGTRLTVV.

The chain couples TRBV11-2 to TRBJ1-2, with D maybe TRBD1 (5 bases). The CDR3 is 18 residues long. The V gene's germline CDR1 is SGHAT and CDR2 FQNNGV. V lost 0 bases to trimming and J lost 4 bases, with 21 bases between them. This CDR3 reads CASSLDMAGPIPGYGYTF. The CDR3 region has the DNA TGTGCCAGCAGCTTAGATATGGCAGGGCCTATCCCCGGCTATGGCTACACCTTC. Complete variable domain (other parts from reference TRBV11-2 and TRBJ1-2): EAGVAQSPRYKIIEKRQSVAFWCNPISGHATLYWYQQILGQGPKLLIQFQNNGVVDDSQLPKDRFSAERLKGVDSTLKIQPAKLEDSAVYLCASSLDMAGPIPGYGYTFGSGTRLTVV.

This clone was observed a single time. The chain is built from TRBV7-2 and TRBJ1-5; D is perhaps TRBD1 (6 bases). The V and J ends lost 5 bases and 0 bases respectively, with 14 bases between them. The germline V gene has CDR1 SGHTA and CDR2 FQGNSA. The CDR3 is 16 amino acids. CDR3 in DNA: TGTGCCAGCAGCCCTGGACAGTATTTTAGCAATCAGCCCCAGCATTTT. Translating gives CASSPGQYFSNQPQHF. Variable domain in full (rest from reference TRBV7-2 and TRBJ1-5): GAGVSQSPSNKVTEKGKDVELRCDPISGHTALYWYRQSLGQGLEFLIYFQGNSAPDKSGLPSDRFSAERTGGSVSTLTIQRTQQEDSAVYLCASSPGQYFSNQPQHFGDGTRLSIL.

V usage is TRBV28 and J usage is TRBJ2-5; 7 nucleotides agree with TRBD2. Germline assignment: CDR1 MDHEN and CDR2 SYDVKM. The CDR3 is 16 residues long. With V trimmed by 7 bases and J by 6 bases, 17 bases remained unmatched. The CDR3 reads CASTPTGEGSLKTQYF. CDR3 nucleotides: TGTGCCAGCACCCCAACGGGGGAGGGGAGTCTAAAGACCCAGTACTTC.

This sequence joins TRBV28 and TRBJ2-7; D remains unclear. The ends were cut back, 5 bases at V and 2 bases at J, with 4 bases in the middle. The germline V gene has CDR1 MDHEN and CDR2 SYDVKM. The CDR3 consists of 11 residues. The CDR3 DNA is TGTGCCAGCAGTCTTACCTACGAGCAGTACTTC. Its protein product is CASSLTYEQYF. Looking up the rest from reference TRBV28 and TRBJ2-7 gives the full variable domain: DVKVTQSSRYLVKRTGEKVFLECVQDMDHENMFWYRQDPGLGLRLIYFSYDVKMKEKGDIPEGYSVSREKKERFSLILESASTNQTSMYLCASSLTYEQYFGPGTRLTVT.

The chain uses TRBV27 and TRBJ2-7; 11 bases match TRBD2. From germline, CDR1 is MNHEY and CDR2 SMNVEV (reference sequence). CDR3 length: 18 residues. V dropped 8 bases and J dropped 2; count of bases not matched to a gene: 17. The CDR3: CASRHGTSGRQNTYEQYF. CDR3 bases: TGTGCCAGCCGGCACGGGACTAGCGGACGACAAAACACCTACGAGCAGTACTTC.

The gene calls are TRBV10-3 and TRBJ2-1; TRBD1 might be the D (7 bases). Looked up from germline, CDR1 is ENHRY and CDR2 is SYGVKD. CDR3 length: 14 residues. Trimming cost V 8 bases and J 6 bases, with 17 bases left between them. CDR3 in amino acids: CAIWPEGAANEQFF. Written as DNA, the CDR3 is TGTGCCATCTGGCCGGAGGGGGCGGCCAATGAGCAGTTCTTC.

This sequence joins TRBV29-1 and TRBJ2-3; 7 nucleotides align to TRBD2. The CDR3 runs 13 residues. CDR1 is SQVTM, CDR2 ANQGSEA, per germline. The CDR3 region is CSLGAGEEDTQYF. CDR3 in DNA: TGCAGTCTCGGGGCGGGGGAGGAAGATACGCAGTATTTT.

This clone has a single count. The gene calls are TRBV13 and TRBJ2-7; no definite D call. The V end lost 5 bases, the J end lost 2 bases, and 7 bases lay between the germline ends. The germline gives CDR1 PRHDT, CDR2 FYEKMQ (reference sequence). This CDR3 is built from 12 residues. The CDR3: CASSERAYEQYF. CDR3 nucleotides: TGTGCCAGCAGCGAGAGAGCCTACGAGCAGTACTTC.

The chain combines TRBV5-1 with TRBJ2-7; TRBD1 agrees at 9 bases. The V segment lost 4 bases and the J segment 11 bases; nucleotides outside the gene matches: 13. The CDR3 extends over 14 amino acids. CDR1 SGHRS and CDR2 YFSETQ come from the germline V gene. The CDR3 sequence: CASSTGQGGSVKYF. The CDR3 DNA reads TGCGCCAGCAGCACGGGACAGGGTGGGTCCGTAAAGTACTTC.

The chain recombines TRBV18 with TRBJ2-1, with D possibly TRBD2 on 5 matching bases. The CDR3 spans 12 residues. Per germline, CDR1 KGHSH and CDR2 LQKENI. V lost 3 bases to trimming and J lost 9 bases, with 9 bases between them. Here the CDR3 reads CASSPAGGEQFF. The DNA of the CDR3 is TGTGCCAGCTCACCTGCGGGTGGTGAGCAGTTCTTC. Full variable domain (rest looked up from reference TRBV18 and TRBJ2-1): NAGVMQNPRHLVRRRGQEARLRCSPMKGHSHVYWYRQLPEEGLKFMVYLQKENIIDESGMPKERFSAEFPKEGPSILRIQQVVRGDSAAYFCASSPAGGEQFFGPGTRLTVL.